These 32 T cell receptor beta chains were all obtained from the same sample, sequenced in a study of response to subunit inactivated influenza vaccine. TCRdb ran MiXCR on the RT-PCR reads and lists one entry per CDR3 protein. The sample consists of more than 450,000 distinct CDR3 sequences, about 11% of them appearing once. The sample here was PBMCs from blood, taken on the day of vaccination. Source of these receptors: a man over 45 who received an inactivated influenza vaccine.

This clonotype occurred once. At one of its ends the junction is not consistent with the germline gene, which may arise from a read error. The CDR3 is CASRSDIYYEKYF. The CDR3 nucleotides are TGTGCCAGCAGATCAGACATATACTACGAGAAGTACTTC. The chain combines TRBV5-6 with TRBJ2-7; D call uncertain. The CDR3 contains 13 residues. Germline lookup yields CDR1 SGHDT and CDR2 YYEEEE.

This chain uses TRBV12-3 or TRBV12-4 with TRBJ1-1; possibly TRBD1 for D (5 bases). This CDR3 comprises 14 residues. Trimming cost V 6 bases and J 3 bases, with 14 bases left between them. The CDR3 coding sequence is TGTGCCAGCAGCCCCCCAGGGCGGCACACTGAAGCTTTCTTT. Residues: CASSPPGRHTEAFF.

CDR3 region: CSARDSPPGNSPLHF. CDR3 nucleotide sequence: TGCAGTGCTAGAGATTCGCCCCCAGGGAATTCACCCCTCCACTTT. The V gene is TRBV20-1, the J gene TRBJ1-6, with D maybe TRBD1 (5 bases). Trimming took off 0 bases at V and 7 bases at J, with 13 bases between the two ends. The germline gives CDR1 DFQATT, CDR2 SNEGSKA (reference sequence). This CDR3 contains 15 residues.

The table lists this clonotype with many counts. Here the CDR3 reads CASSNPGSMDTDTQYF. The CDR3 DNA follows: TGTGCCAGCAGCAACCCGGGGAGTATGGACACAGATACGCAGTATTTT. The chain joins TRBV7-9 to TRBJ2-3; D possibly corresponds to TRBD2 (5 bases). Germline values: CDR1 SEHNR, CDR2 FQNEAQ (reference sequence). The CDR3 sequence is 16 residues long. V was shortened by 5 bases and J by 2 bases, with 17 bases between the two germline ends.

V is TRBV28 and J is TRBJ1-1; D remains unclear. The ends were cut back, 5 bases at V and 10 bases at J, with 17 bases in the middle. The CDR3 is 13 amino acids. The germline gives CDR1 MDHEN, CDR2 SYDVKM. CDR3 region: CASSRPAPGGAFF. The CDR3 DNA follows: TGTGCCAGCAGTCGCCCTGCCCCCGGAGGAGCTTTCTTT.

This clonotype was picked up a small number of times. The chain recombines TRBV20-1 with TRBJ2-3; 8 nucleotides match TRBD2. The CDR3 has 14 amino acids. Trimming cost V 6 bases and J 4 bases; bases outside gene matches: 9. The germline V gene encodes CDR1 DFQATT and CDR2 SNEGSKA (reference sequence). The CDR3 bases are TGCAGTGCGGGAGCGGGAGTGATCGCAGATACGCAGTATTTT. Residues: CSAGAGVIADTQYF.

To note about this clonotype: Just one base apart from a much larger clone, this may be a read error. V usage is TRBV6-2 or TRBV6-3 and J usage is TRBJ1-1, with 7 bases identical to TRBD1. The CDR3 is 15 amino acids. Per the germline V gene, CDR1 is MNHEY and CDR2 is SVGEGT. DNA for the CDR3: TGTTCCAGCAGCCGCGGACAGGCGGTAGGCACTGAAGCTTTCTTT. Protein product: CSSSRGQAVGTEAFF.

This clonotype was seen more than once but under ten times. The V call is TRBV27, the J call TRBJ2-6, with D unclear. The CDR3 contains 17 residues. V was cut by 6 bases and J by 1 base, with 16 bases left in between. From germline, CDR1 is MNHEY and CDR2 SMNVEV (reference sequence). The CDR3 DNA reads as TGTGCCAGCAGCCCCGAGGTTTCCCGATCTGGGGCCAACGTCCTGACTTTC. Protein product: CASSPEVSRSGANVLTF.

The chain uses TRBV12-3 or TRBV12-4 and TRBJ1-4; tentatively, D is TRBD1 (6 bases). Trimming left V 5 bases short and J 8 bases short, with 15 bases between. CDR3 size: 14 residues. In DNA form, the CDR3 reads TGTGCCAGCAGTCTTACAGGGTACGGCGAAAAACTGTTTTTT. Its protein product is CASSLTGYGEKLFF.

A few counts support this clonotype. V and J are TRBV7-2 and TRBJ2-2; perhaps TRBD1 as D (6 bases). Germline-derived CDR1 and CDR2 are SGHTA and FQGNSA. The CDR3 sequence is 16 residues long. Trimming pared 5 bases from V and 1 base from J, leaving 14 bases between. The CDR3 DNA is TGTGCCAGCAGCGGACCGGACAGTATGAACACCGGGGAGCTGTTTTTT. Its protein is CASSGPDSMNTGELFF.

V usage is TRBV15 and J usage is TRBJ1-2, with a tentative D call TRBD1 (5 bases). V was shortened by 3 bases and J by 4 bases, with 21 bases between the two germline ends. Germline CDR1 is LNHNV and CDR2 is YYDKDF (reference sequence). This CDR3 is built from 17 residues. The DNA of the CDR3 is TGTGCCACCAGCAGCCGCCTGTCTTTCGGGGGAAGCTATGGCTACACCTTC. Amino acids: CATSSRLSFGGSYGYTF.

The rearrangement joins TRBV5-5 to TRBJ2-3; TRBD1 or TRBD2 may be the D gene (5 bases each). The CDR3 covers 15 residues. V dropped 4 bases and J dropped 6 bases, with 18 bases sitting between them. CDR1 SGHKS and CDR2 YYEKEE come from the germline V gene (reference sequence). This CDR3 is CASSPPPQGADTQYF. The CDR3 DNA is TGTGCCAGCAGCCCACCCCCTCAGGGAGCCGATACGCAGTATTTT.

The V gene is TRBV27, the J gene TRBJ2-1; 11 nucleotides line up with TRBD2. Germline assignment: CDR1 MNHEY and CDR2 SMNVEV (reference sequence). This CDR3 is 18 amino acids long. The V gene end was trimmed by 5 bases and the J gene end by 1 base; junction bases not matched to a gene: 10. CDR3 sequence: CASSPRSGTSGSYNEQFF. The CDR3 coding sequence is TGTGCCAGCAGTCCCAGGAGTGGGACTAGCGGTTCCTACAATGAGCAGTTCTTC.

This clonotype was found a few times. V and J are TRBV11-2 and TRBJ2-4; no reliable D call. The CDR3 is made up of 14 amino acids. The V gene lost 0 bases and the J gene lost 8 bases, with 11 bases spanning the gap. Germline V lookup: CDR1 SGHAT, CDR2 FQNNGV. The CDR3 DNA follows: TGTGCCAGCAGCTTAGATTGGGTCGTGGACATTCAGTACTTC. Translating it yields CASSLDWVVDIQYF.

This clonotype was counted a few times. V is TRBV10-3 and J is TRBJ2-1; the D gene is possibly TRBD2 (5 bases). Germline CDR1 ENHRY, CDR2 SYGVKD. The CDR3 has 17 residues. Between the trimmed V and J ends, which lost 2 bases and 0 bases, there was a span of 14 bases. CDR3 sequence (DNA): TGTGCCATCAGTGAGACTAGTAGATCTAGCTCCTACAATGAGCAGTTCTTC. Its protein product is CAISETSRSSSYNEQFF.

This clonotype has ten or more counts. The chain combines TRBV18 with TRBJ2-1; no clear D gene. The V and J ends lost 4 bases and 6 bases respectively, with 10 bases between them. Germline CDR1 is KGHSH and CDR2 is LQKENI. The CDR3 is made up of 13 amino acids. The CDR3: CASSRFQRNEQFF. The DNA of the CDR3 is TGTGCCAGCTCACGGTTCCAGCGCAATGAGCAGTTCTTC.

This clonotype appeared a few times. The CDR3 sequence is CASSSGVSTDTQYF. DNA for the CDR3: TGCGCCAGCAGCTCTGGGGTGAGCACAGATACGCAGTATTTT. The V gene is TRBV5-1, the J gene TRBJ2-3; no clear D gene. Trimming shortened V by 3 bases and J by 0 bases, and 8 bases separated the two germline ends. The CDR3 extends over 14 amino acids. Germline assignment: CDR1 SGHRS and CDR2 YFSETQ.

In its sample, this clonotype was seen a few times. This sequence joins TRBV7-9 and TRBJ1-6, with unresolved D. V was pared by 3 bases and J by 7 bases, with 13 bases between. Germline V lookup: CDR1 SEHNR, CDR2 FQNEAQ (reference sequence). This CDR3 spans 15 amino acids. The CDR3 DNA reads TGTGCCAGCAGCTTTGGAGGAGGGTCGAATTCACCCCTCCACTTT. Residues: CASSFGGGSNSPLHF.

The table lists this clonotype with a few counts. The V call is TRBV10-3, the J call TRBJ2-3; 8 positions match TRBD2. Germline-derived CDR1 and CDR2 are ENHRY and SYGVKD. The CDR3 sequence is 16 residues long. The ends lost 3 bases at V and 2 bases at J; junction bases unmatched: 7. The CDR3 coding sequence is TGTGCCATCAGTGATTCCCGGGGGGGGTTCACAGATACGCAGTATTTT. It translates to CAISDSRGGFTDTQYF.

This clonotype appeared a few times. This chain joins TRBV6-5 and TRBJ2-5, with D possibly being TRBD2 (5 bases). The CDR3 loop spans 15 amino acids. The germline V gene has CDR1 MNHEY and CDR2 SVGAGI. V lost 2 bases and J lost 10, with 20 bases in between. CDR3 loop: CASSYDPLKTGIQYF. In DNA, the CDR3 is TGTGCCAGCAGTTACGACCCCCTGAAAACGGGAATCCAGTACTTC.

CDR3 nucleotide sequence: TGTGCCAGCAGCCAAGCTCAGCGGGAGACAGATACGCAGTATTTT. Translating it yields CASSQAQRETDTQYF. The chain links TRBV4-2 to TRBJ2-3; 8 nucleotides agree with TRBD2. CDR1 is LGHNA, CDR2 YNFKEQ, per germline. After removal of 1 base from V and 3 bases from J, the junction contained 3 bases not matched to a gene. This CDR3 contains 15 residues.

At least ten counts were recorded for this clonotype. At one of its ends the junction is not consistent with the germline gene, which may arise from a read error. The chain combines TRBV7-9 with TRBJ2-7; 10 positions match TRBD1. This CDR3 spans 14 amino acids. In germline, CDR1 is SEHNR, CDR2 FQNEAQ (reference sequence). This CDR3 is CASSLGQGFYEQYF. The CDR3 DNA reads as TGCGCCAGCAGCTTGGGACAGGGGTTCTACGAGCAGTACTTC.

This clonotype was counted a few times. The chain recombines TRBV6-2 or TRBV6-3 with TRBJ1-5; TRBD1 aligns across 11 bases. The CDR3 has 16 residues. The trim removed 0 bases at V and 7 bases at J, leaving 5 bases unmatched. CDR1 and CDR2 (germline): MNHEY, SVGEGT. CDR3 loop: CASSYSRTGGVQPQHF. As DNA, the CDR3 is TGTGCCAGCAGTTACTCCCGGACAGGGGGCGTCCAGCCCCAGCATTTT.

Here the CDR3 reads CAISEGRLGANVLTF. For the CDR3, the DNA is TGTGCCATCAGTGAGGGAAGACTTGGGGCCAACGTCCTGACTTTC. The gene calls are TRBV10-3 and TRBJ2-6; no clear D gene. With 2 bases removed from V and 3 bases from J, the gap between germline ends came to 8 bases. Germline V lookup: CDR1 ENHRY, CDR2 SYGVKD. There are 15 residues in the CDR3.

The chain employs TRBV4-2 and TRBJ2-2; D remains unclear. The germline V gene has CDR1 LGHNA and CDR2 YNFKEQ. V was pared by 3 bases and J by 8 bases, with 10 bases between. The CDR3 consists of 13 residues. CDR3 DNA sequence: TGTGCCAGCAGCCATCCCTCGGATGGGGAGCTGTTTTTT. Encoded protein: CASSHPSDGELFF.

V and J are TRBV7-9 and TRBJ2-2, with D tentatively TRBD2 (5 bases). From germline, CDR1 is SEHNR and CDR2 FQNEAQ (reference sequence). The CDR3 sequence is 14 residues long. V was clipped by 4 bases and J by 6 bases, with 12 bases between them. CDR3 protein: CASSSRGLPGELFF. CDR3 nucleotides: TGTGCCAGCAGCTCTAGAGGGCTCCCCGGGGAGCTGTTTTTT.

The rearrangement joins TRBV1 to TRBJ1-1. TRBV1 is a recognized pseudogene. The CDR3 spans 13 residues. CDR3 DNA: TGCACCAGCAGCCAAGATTGCCTCTATGAAGCTTTCTTT. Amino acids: CTSSQDCLYEAFF.

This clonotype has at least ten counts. The CDR3 region is CASSFQGVDFNEQFF. The CDR3 DNA sequence: TGCGCCAGCAGCTTCCAGGGGGTGGACTTCAATGAGCAGTTCTTC. The chain employs TRBV5-1 and TRBJ2-1; 7 nucleotides agree with TRBD1. CDR3 length equals 15 residues. The J segment lost 6 bases and the V segment lost 2 bases, leaving 8 bases of the junction unmatched. The germline gives CDR1 SGHRS, CDR2 YFSETQ.

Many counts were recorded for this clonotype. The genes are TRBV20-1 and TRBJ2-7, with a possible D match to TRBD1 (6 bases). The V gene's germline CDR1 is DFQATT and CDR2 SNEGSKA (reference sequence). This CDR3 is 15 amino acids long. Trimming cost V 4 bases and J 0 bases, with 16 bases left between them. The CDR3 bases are TGCAGTGCTATTACACGGGACACCAGCTCCTACGAGCAGTACTTC. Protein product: CSAITRDTSSYEQYF.

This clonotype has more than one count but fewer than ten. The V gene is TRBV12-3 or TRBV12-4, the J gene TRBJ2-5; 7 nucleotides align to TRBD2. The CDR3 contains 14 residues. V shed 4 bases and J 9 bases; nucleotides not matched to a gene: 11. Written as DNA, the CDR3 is TGTGCCAGCAGTTCAGGTTGGGAGGCGGGGGCCCAGTACTTC. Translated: CASSSGWEAGAQYF.

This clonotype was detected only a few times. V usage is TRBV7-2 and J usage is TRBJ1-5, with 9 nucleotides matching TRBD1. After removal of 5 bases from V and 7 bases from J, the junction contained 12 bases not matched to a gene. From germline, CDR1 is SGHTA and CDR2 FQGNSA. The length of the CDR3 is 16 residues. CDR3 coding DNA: TGTGCCAGCAGCCTTTTCGGACAGGGGACGGGACAGCCCCAGCATTTT. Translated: CASSLFGQGTGQPQHF.

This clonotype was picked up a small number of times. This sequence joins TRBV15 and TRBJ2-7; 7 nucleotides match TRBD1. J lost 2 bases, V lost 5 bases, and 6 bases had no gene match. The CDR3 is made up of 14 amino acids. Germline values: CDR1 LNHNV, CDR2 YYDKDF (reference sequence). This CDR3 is CATSRTGDTYEQYF. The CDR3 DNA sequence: TGTGCCACCAGCCGCACAGGGGACACCTACGAGCAGTACTTC.